Described below is a single TCR beta chain sequence and its context. As yet, its antigen is unknown. Data came from immunoSEQ multiplex PCR; TCRdb stores just in-frame clones and leaves some out. Of approximately 2,300,000 clones in the sample, 92% were seen once. The data originate from a study of shared clonotypes between healthy human individuals. Across the whole study: Aged between 18 and 49, the donors were a couple of women and three men. Study results and caveats: Estimated richness was generally greater in naive than memory subsets.

In germline, CDR1 is SGHKS, CDR2 YYEKEE (reference sequence). The germline V and J ends were trimmed by 7 bases and 4 bases, with 14 bases remaining between them. There are 13 residues in the CDR3. Subsets obtained from CD4+ cells comprised CD45RA+ naive and CD45RA-negative memory cells. What was sequenced was naive CD4+ T cells from PBMCs. Regarding subset: CD45RA+ positively selected. The chain employs TRBV5-5 and TRBJ1-1; no firm D call. The TCR sequence derives from a man younger than 35 in good health. Some clones in this sample may be carry-over from other donors' samples. The CDR3 DNA is TGTGCCAGCGAGAGTACCCCCCCCACTGAAGCTTTCTTT. Its protein product is CASESTPPTEAFF.